These 8 T cell receptor beta chains originate from one sample sequenced in a study of identical twins. MiXCR, run by TCRdb on the 5' RACE reads, gives a single entry per CDR3 protein. The data show around 1.7 million distinct CDR3 sequences, with about 31% seen just once and about 0.27% held by the top ten. Input material: cord blood. These receptor sequences come from a newborn girl in good health.

This clonotype has more than one count but fewer than ten. The chain carries TRBV4-2 and TRBJ2-5; TRBD2 matches 12 bases. The J call is in doubt because the DNA end fits TRBJ2-7 better. Germline loops: CDR1 LGHNA, CDR2 YNFKEQ. The CDR3 sequence is 15 residues long. The CDR3 is CASSNNLAGGGEQYF. The CDR3, as DNA: TGTGCCAGCAGCAATAATCTAGCGGGAGGGGGCGAGCAGTACTTC.

This rearrangement joins TRBV7-7 to TRBJ2-1; 8 bases line up with TRBD2. The V and J ends lost 5 bases and 4 bases, in that order; junction bases with no gene match: 10. From germline, CDR1 is SSHAT and CDR2 FNYEAQ (reference sequence). The CDR3 is 16 amino acids. The CDR3 nucleotides read TGTGCCAGCAGCCTAAGCCCTAGCGGGCGTTACAATGAGCAGTTCTTC. It translates to CASSLSPSGRYNEQFF.

This clonotype was found once. J is TRBJ2-7 and V is TRBV5-1; D uncertain. This CDR3 has 13 residues. Germline CDR1 reads SGHRS; CDR2 reads YFSETQ. Trimming left V 3 bases short and J 7 bases short, with 14 bases between. The DNA for the CDR3 is TGCGCCAGCAGCTGGACCAGGCTCAGTGAGCAGTACTTC. Translation: CASSWTRLSEQYF.

The J gene is TRBJ1-2, the V gene TRBV20-1; TRBD1 matches at 9 bases. This CDR3 is built from 12 residues. Per the germline V gene, CDR1 is DFQATT and CDR2 is SNEGSKA (reference sequence). V lost 3 bases and J lost 8; bases outside the gene matches: 4. The CDR3 bases are TGCAGTGCTAGGGGACAGGGAAGAGGCTACACCTTC. It encodes CSARGQGRGYTF.

The chain has TRBV28 and TRBJ1-2; no firm D call. Trimming removed 3 bases from V and 0 bases from J, with 11 bases in between. The CDR3 totals 15 residues. In germline, CDR1 is MDHEN, CDR2 SYDVKM. The CDR3 is CASSFNRPANYGYTF. Here the CDR3 DNA reads TGTGCCAGCAGTTTTAACCGGCCAGCTAACTATGGCTACACCTTC.

Concerning this clonotype: This may be a read error, as it is one base from a much larger clone. The chain combines TRBV29-1 with TRBJ2-5; 9 positions agree with TRBD2. The CDR3 covers 16 residues. Per the germline V gene, CDR1 is SQVTM and CDR2 is ANQGSEA. J was trimmed by 11 bases and V by 0 bases; bases with no gene match: 16. The CDR3 loop is CSVEEAAGGPLNEQYF. CDR3 in DNA: TGCAGCGTTGAAGAGGCAGCGGGAGGCCCGCTCAATGAGCAGTACTTC.

This clonotype was recorded once. The chain employs TRBV9 and TRBJ2-1; tentative D call: TRBD2 (6 bases). CDR3 length: 15 residues. Germline values: CDR1 SGDLS, CDR2 YYNGEE. V was trimmed by 5 bases and J by 4 bases, leaving 16 bases between them. CDR3 nucleotide sequence: TGTGCCAGCAGTGCCCCGGGACTCCCATACAATGAGCAGTTCTTC. It specifies CASSAPGLPYNEQFF.

This chain links TRBV11-1 with TRBJ2-5; D may be TRBD2 (5 bases). Germline-derived CDR1 and CDR2 are SGHAT and FQDESV (reference sequence). V lost 5 bases, J lost 11 bases, and 12 bases lay in between. The CDR3 has 11 amino acids. CDR3 residues: CASSPNGEQYF. The CDR3 DNA reads as TGTGCCAGCAGCCCTAACGGGGAGCAGTACTTC.